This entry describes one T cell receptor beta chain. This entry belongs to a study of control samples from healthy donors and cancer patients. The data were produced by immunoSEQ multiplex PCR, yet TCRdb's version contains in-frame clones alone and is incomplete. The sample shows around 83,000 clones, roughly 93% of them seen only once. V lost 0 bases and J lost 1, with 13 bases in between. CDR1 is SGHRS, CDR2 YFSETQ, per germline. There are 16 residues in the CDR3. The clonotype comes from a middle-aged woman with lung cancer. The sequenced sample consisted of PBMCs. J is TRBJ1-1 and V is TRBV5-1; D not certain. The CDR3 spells CASSLEPQEKNTEAFF. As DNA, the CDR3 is TGCGCCAGCAGCTTGGAACCCCAGGAGAAGAACACTGAAGCTTTCTTT. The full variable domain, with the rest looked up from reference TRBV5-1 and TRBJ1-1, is KAGVTQTPRYLIKTRGQQVTLSCSPISGHRSVSWYQQTPGQGLQFLFEYFSETQRNKGNFPGRFSGRQFSNSRSEMNVSTLELGDSALYLCASSLEPQEKNTEAFFGQGTRLTVV.